Given below is one T cell receptor beta chain in context. The antigen is unknown. Germline V gene sequence: CDR1 SGHTA, CDR2 FQGNSA. This CDR3 spans 14 amino acids. The junction had 9 bases not matched to a gene; V was cut back by 5 bases and J by 7 bases. The entry originates in a study of shared clonotypes between healthy human individuals. Findings and limits, study-wide: The generation probabilities recorded for non-shared clonotypes fell below those of clonotypes shared by all four donors.

Each donor was a Caucasian adult residing in Nashville, Tennessee. Each cell subset's genomic DNA was divided evenly among several immunoSEQ plates. Per the original methods: ImmunoSEQ output lacked quality scores and full-length reads, limiting matched filtering. Using immunoSEQ multiplex PCR, the repertoire was profiled, and TCRdb retains in-frame clones only, with some absent. Clonal size and the V and J genes are those of that table, whereas D and trimming came from the DNA. Here the sample spans 2 million to 2.5 million clones, approximately 93% being singletons. The sample consisted of naive CD4+ T cells from PBMCs. This sample's subset: CD45RA+ positively selected. This sequence originates from a man aged 18 to 35 in good health. Some clones in this sample may be carry-over from other donors' samples. The V call is TRBV7-2, the J call TRBJ1-2; 8 nucleotides align to TRBD1. CDR3 DNA sequence: TGTGCCAGCAGCCCACGACAGGGGAGGTCTGGCTACACCTTC. Translation gives CASSPRQGRSGYTF. Using reference TRBV7-2 and TRBJ1-2 for the parts outside the CDR3, the full variable domain is GAGVSQSPSNKVTEKGKDVELRCDPISGHTALYWYRQSLGQGLEFLIYFQGNSAPDKSGLPSDRFSAERTGGSVSTLTIQRTQQEDSAVYLCASSPRQGRSGYTFGSGTRLTVV.